The 17 T cell receptor beta chains in this list originate from one sample, sequenced in a study of OX40 agonist ivuxolimab in advanced cancers. Sequencing was performed with immunoSEQ multiplex PCR; in TCRdb, only in-frame clones are kept and a portion is missing. The repertoire has 25,000 or so clones, 73% of them found once; the top ten carry more than 15%. Here the sequenced sample was CD4+ or CD8+ T cells sorted from blood, taken in a trial of the OX40 agonist ivuxolimab. The receptor source for this set is an adult with an advanced solid tumor such as melanoma, head and neck, liver or kidney cancer.

As for this clone: At one end, the junction sequence differs from germline, possibly due to a read error. This rearrangement joins TRBV6-5 to TRBJ2-7; TRBD2 might be the D (6 bases). The CDR3 spans 11 residues. In germline, CDR1 is MNHEY, CDR2 SVGAGI. CDR3 nucleotide sequence: TGTGCCAGCAGTACGGACGGGGACTTGCACTTC. Residues: CASSTDGDLHF.

The chain is built from TRBV5-1 and TRBJ2-1, with 10 positions matching TRBD2. Germline V lookup: CDR1 SGHRS, CDR2 YFSETQ. V shed 8 bases, J shed 4 bases, and the junction held 6 bases outside the gene matches. The CDR3 is 14 amino acids. DNA for the CDR3: TGCGCCAGTTATAGCGGGGGGACATACAATGAGCAGTTCTTC. It codes for CASYSGGTYNEQFF.

This chain uses TRBV4-2 with TRBJ2-6, with D perhaps matching TRBD2 (5 bases). V was trimmed by 1 base and J by 0 bases, leaving 19 bases between them. The CDR3 runs to 20 residues. Germline V gene lookup returns CDR1 LGHNA and CDR2 YNFKEQ. The CDR3, as DNA: TGTGCCAGCAGCCAAGTCGGAGGTGCAGTTAGCGACTCTGGGGCCAACGTCCTGACTTTC. It specifies CASSQVGGAVSDSGANVLTF.

The genes are TRBV5-4 and TRBJ2-5; either TRBD1 or TRBD2 may fit D (6 bases each). Germline-derived CDR1 and CDR2 are SGHNT and YYREEE (reference sequence). The CDR3 covers 15 residues. Trimming took off 4 bases at V and 1 base at J, with 14 bases between the two ends. The CDR3 spells CASSPRGGTQETQYF. The CDR3 DNA is TGTGCCAGCAGCCCCCGAGGGGGGACCCAAGAGACCCAGTACTTC.

This clone has ten or more counts. The V gene is TRBV25-1, the J gene TRBJ1-2, with D perhaps TRBD1 (5 bases). The length of the CDR3 is 14 residues. CDR1 is MGHDK, CDR2 SYGVNS, per germline. Trimming left V 6 bases short and J 0 bases short, with 11 bases between. The CDR3, as DNA: TGTGCCAGCAGCAGAGACAGCCCTAACTATGGCTACACCTTC. It yields the protein CASSRDSPNYGYTF.

Concerning this clone itself: Other DNA sequences within the sample encode an identical CDR3. The CDR3 here is CASSPGGYEQYF. The CDR3 coding sequence is TGTGCCAGCAGCCCAGGAGGGTACGAGCAGTACTTC. The V call is TRBV9, the J call TRBJ2-7; D is perhaps TRBD2 (6 bases). This CDR3 region has 12 residues. Germline-derived CDR1 and CDR2 are SGDLS and YYNGEE. Trimming removed 4 bases at V and 4 bases at J, with 9 bases between.

The rearrangement joins TRBV2 to TRBJ1-6; D gene uncertain. The CDR3 sequence is 13 residues long. Trimming stripped 4 bases from V and 7 bases from J, with 8 bases between. Germline V CDR1 and CDR2: SNHLY, FYNNEI. The CDR3 sequence is CASSVGMNSPLHF. In nucleotides, the CDR3 is TGTGCCAGCAGTGTAGGGATGAATTCACCCCTCCACTTT.

The chain employs TRBV9 and TRBJ1-1; D ambiguous. The CDR3 has 13 amino acids. Trimming took off 4 bases at V and 6 bases at J, with 13 bases between the two ends. CDR1 is SGDLS and CDR2 is YYNGEE in the germline V gene. The CDR3 sequence is CASSRAGTSEAFF. The CDR3 region has the DNA TGTGCCAGCAGCCGCGCGGGTACGTCTGAAGCTTTCTTT.

The chain is built from TRBV13 and TRBJ2-1; D may match TRBD1 or TRBD2 (5 bases each). Trimming left V 7 bases short and J 2 bases short, with 18 bases between. The V gene's germline CDR1 is PRHDT and CDR2 FYEKMQ (reference sequence). The CDR3 has 16 residues. This CDR3 is CASTLVGVMTYNEQFF. The CDR3 DNA follows: TGTGCCAGCACCCTGGTGGGGGTAATGACCTACAATGAGCAGTTCTTC.

The chain couples TRBV11-2 to TRBJ1-2; 11 positions match TRBD1. This CDR3 has 13 amino acids. Germline V gene sequence: CDR1 SGHAT, CDR2 FQNNGV. Unmatched junction bases numbered 4, after V lost 5 bases and J lost 8 bases. The CDR3 nucleotides read TGTGCCAGCAGCGAGGACAGGGGGCAAGGCTACACCTTC. Protein sequence: CASSEDRGQGYTF.

The chain links TRBV4-2 to TRBJ2-1, with TRBD1 as a possible D gene (5 bases). Germline V gene data show CDR1 as LGHNA and CDR2 as YNFKEQ. V was clipped by 0 bases and J by 6 bases, with 15 bases between them. This CDR3 has 16 residues. CDR3 sequence (DNA): TGTGCCAGCAGCCAAGAAGCGAGACAGTTATCCAATGAGCAGTTCTTC. This gives the protein CASSQEARQLSNEQFF.

The chain employs TRBV10-1 and TRBJ2-3, with 8 bases identical to TRBD2. CDR3 length: 15 residues. Losses at the gene ends were 2 bases for V and 1 base for J; bases not matched to a gene: 2. Germline-derived CDR1 and CDR2 are WNHNN and SYGVQD (reference sequence). The CDR3 protein is CASSEARGGTDTQYF. CDR3 DNA sequence: TGCGCCAGCAGTGAGGCGCGGGGGGGCACAGATACGCAGTATTTT.

The V and J genes are TRBV4-2 and TRBJ2-1, with 7 positions matching TRBD2. There are 15 residues in the CDR3. Trimming took 5 bases from V and 5 from J; bases not matched to a gene: 9. Germline lookup yields CDR1 LGHNA and CDR2 YNFKEQ. Here the CDR3 reads CASSLVGDYDNEQFF. The CDR3 DNA reads as TGTGCCAGCAGCTTGGTCGGGGACTACGACAATGAGCAGTTCTTC.

This clone was detected only a few times. The V and J genes are TRBV27 and TRBJ2-1; 10 bases are a match to TRBD2. Germline V gene data show CDR1 as MNHEY and CDR2 as SMNVEV (reference sequence). With V trimmed by 2 bases and J by 9 bases, 7 bases remained unmatched. CDR3 length: 15 residues. Here the CDR3 DNA reads TGTGCCAGCAGTTTAGGAGCGGGGGGGTTTGGTGAGCAGTTCTTC. Amino acids: CASSLGAGGFGEQFF.

CDR3 sequence reads: CASSDRAGEGETQYF. In DNA, the CDR3 is TGTGCCAGCAGTGACAGGGCAGGGGAGGGAGAGACCCAGTACTTC. V and J are TRBV6-4 and TRBJ2-5; maybe TRBD2 (7 bases). V lost 2 bases, J lost 4 bases, and 14 bases lay in between. Germline lookup yields CDR1 MRHNA and CDR2 SNTAGT. The CDR3 extends over 15 amino acids.

The gene calls are TRBV14 and TRBJ1-2; D is unclear. V lost 4 bases, J lost 6 bases, and 24 bases lay in between. Germline V lookup: CDR1 SGHDN, CDR2 FVKESK. This CDR3 spans 17 amino acids. The CDR3 coding sequence is TGTGCCAGCAGCCCTCGTAGTGGGCAGATACTCCTTAATGGCTACACCTTC. This encodes CASSPRSGQILLNGYTF.

This rearrangement joins TRBV9 to TRBJ1-2; D is unresolved. Per the germline V gene, CDR1 is SGDLS and CDR2 is YYNGEE. Deletions cut 0 bases from V and 8 bases from J, with 8 bases between. This CDR3 contains 12 residues. This CDR3 reads CASSVDVGGYTF. CDR3 nucleotides: TGTGCCAGCAGCGTAGATGTAGGCGGCTACACCTTC.